These 18 T cell receptor beta chains were sequenced from one sample in a study of CD8 T cells in Susac syndrome. Random-hexamer reverse transcription was applied to about 0.45 to 1 ug RNA. TCRdb used MiXCR to reprocess the immunoSEQ multiplex PCR reads, holding one entry per CDR3 protein. The sample has hundreds of thousands of distinct CDR3 sequences; 85% to 95% are singletons. Specimen: CD4+ T cells from PBMCs. The receptors shown here come from a human donor with multiple sclerosis.

J is TRBJ2-5 and V is TRBV29-1; D is tentatively TRBD1 or TRBD2 (5 bases each). This CDR3 is 14 amino acids long. V dropped 3 bases and J dropped 0 bases, with 11 bases sitting between them. Germline lookup yields CDR1 SQVTM and CDR2 ANQGSEA. This chain's CDR3 is CSVEGRAYQETQYF. The CDR3 DNA is TGCAGCGTTGAGGGACGGGCATACCAAGAGACCCAGTACTTC.

V is TRBV20-1 and J is TRBJ2-5; TRBD1 is a possible D gene (8 bases). V lost 6 bases and J 7 bases, leaving 18 bases between the germline ends. Germline assignment: CDR1 DFQATT and CDR2 SNEGSKA (reference sequence). This CDR3 has 13 residues. CDR3 nucleotides: TGCAGTGCCCCCAAGACAGGGGAGGGGACCCAGTACTTC. The encoded protein is CSAPKTGEGTQYF.

This clonotype was counted between two and nine times. The chain uses TRBV12-3 or TRBV12-4 and TRBJ1-5; D call uncertain. Trimming stripped 1 base from V and 2 bases from J, with 9 bases between. The CDR3 is 15 amino acids. The CDR3 loop is CASSLEGGGNQPQHF. The CDR3 nucleotides are TGTGCCAGCAGTTTAGAGGGTGGTGGCAATCAGCCCCAGCATTTT.

This chain uses TRBV21-1 with TRBJ2-4; the D call in the table, TRBD1, was not verified against the DNA. TRBV21-1 is reported as a pseudogene. This CDR3 has 17 residues. CDR3: CASSKGGQDRGLNIQYF. CDR3 DNA: TGTGCCAGCAGCAAGGGGGGGCAGGACAGGGGCTTGAACATTCAGTACTTC.

The chain links TRBV18 to TRBJ1-1; D gene ambiguous. The CDR3 contains 14 residues. Trimming took off 8 bases at V and 4 bases at J, with 17 bases between the two ends. Germline lookup yields CDR1 KGHSH and CDR2 LQKENI. The CDR3 DNA follows: TGTGCCAGCCGGTCGACTGTGGAGGGCACTGAAGCTTTCTTT. Its protein is CASRSTVEGTEAFF.

The chain is built from TRBV27 and TRBJ1-2, with D maybe TRBD1 (6 bases). The V end was cut by 4 bases, the J end by 4 bases, with 10 bases between. Per the germline V gene, CDR1 is MNHEY and CDR2 is SMNVEV (reference sequence). This CDR3 region has 13 residues. The CDR3 protein is CASSWRGGYGYTF. CDR3 DNA sequence: TGTGCCAGCAGTTGGAGAGGGGGCTATGGCTACACCTTC.

In its sample, this clonotype was seen a few times. One junction end disagrees with the germline gene, perhaps due to a read error. The V gene is TRBV29-1, the J gene TRBJ1-1; D is perhaps TRBD1 (5 bases). CDR1 and CDR2 (germline): SQVTM, ANQGSEA. The CDR3 runs 11 residues. As DNA, the CDR3 is TGCAGCGTTGATGTGACAGCAGTAGTAATGTTT. It specifies CSVDVTAVVMF. Full variable domain (remainder filled in from reference TRBV29-1 and TRBJ1-1): SAVISQKPSRDICQRGTSLTIQCQVDSQVTMMFWYRQQPGQSLTLIATANQGSEATYESGFVIDKFPISRPNLTFSTLTVSNMSPEDSSIYLCSVDVTAVVMFGQGTRLTVV.

The V and J genes are TRBV20-1 and TRBJ2-4; D may be TRBD2 (5 bases). The germline V gene encodes CDR1 DFQATT and CDR2 SNEGSKA (reference sequence). V was pared by 1 base and J by 5 bases, with 15 bases between. This CDR3 is built from 15 residues. CDR3 region: CSARALFKRENIQYF. CDR3 bases: TGCAGTGCTAGAGCCCTTTTTAAGAGGGAAAACATTCAGTACTTC.

This clonotype was detected only once. The chain combines TRBV3-1 with TRBJ2-7; tentatively, D is TRBD2 (7 bases). Germline CDR1 reads LGHDT; CDR2 reads YNNKEL (reference sequence). The CDR3 is 17 residues long. With 1 base removed from V and 0 bases from J, the gap between germline ends came to 16 bases. CDR3 nucleotides: TGTGCCAGCAGCCAAGCCTTGGGGGGGCCGAGCTCCTACGAGCAGTACTTC. This translates into CASSQALGGPSSYEQYF.

The V and J genes are TRBV3-1 and TRBJ2-3; TRBD2 agrees at 9 bases. Germline CDR1 and CDR2: LGHDT and YNNKEL (reference sequence). V was clipped by 9 bases and J by 5 bases; unmatched bases: 3. The CDR3 is 12 residues long. The CDR3 coding sequence is TGTGCCAGTAGCGGGAGTTTAGATACGCAGTATTTT. Translated: CASSGSLDTQYF.

The gene calls are TRBV11-2 and TRBJ2-2, with D unclear. This CDR3 region has 15 residues. Trimming shortened V by 0 bases and J by 5 bases, and 10 bases separated the two germline ends. Germline assignment: CDR1 SGHAT and CDR2 FQNNGV. DNA for the CDR3: TGTGCCAGCAGCTTAGACGGATCGGCGACCGGGGAGCTGTTTTTT. Encoded protein: CASSLDGSATGELFF.

The chain carries TRBV20-1 and TRBJ2-5; 7 bases line up with TRBD2. J lost 2 bases, V lost 4 bases, and 10 bases had no gene match. The CDR3 extends over 15 amino acids. Germline V CDR1 and CDR2: DFQATT, SNEGSKA (reference sequence). The CDR3 is CSANIRGRGQETQYF. The DNA of the CDR3 is TGCAGTGCTAATATTCGTGGGCGGGGGCAAGAGACCCAGTACTTC.

The chain joins TRBV7-9 to TRBJ1-4, with no clear D. The CDR3 has 14 amino acids. Germline CDR1 SEHNR, CDR2 FQNEAQ (reference sequence). Trimming shortened V by 2 bases and J by 5 bases, and 9 bases separated the two germline ends. Written as DNA, the CDR3 is TGTGCCAGCAGCTTAACAACGGCGAATGAAAAACTGTTTTTT. Translating gives CASSLTTANEKLFF.

The V gene is TRBV5-1, the J gene TRBJ2-6, with 9 bases aligning to TRBD1. Germline CDR1 SGHRS, CDR2 YFSETQ. Trimming removed 1 base from V and 1 base from J; junction bases left unmatched: 12. This CDR3 contains 20 residues. The CDR3 loop reads CASSLRGRGTGKSGANVLTF. The DNA for the CDR3 is TGCGCCAGCAGCTTGAGGGGTCGAGGGACAGGGAAGTCTGGGGCCAACGTCCTGACTTTC.

This sequence joins TRBV9 and TRBJ1-3; D is possibly TRBD1 (5 bases). The CDR3 is 16 amino acids. The V gene's germline CDR1 is SGDLS and CDR2 YYNGEE. Trimming cost V 4 bases and J 0 bases, with 14 bases left between them. As DNA, the CDR3 is TGTGCCAGCAGCCTAGGGGAGGGAATCTCTGGAAACACCATATATTTT. This gives the protein CASSLGEGISGNTIYF.

Worth noting for this clonotype: One junction end disagrees with the germline gene, perhaps due to a read error. The chain carries TRBV18 and TRBJ1-1, with D perhaps TRBD1 (5 bases). Looked up from germline, CDR1 is KGHSH and CDR2 is LQKENI. This CDR3 is 11 amino acids long. DNA for the CDR3: TGTGCCAGCTCACTTGACGTTGGGGCGCGCTTT. Translation gives CASSLDVGARF.

The rearrangement links TRBV29-1 to TRBJ2-5, with D perhaps TRBD2 (6 bases). The ends were cut back, 4 bases at V and 1 base at J, with 10 bases in the middle. Germline-derived CDR1 and CDR2 are SQVTM and ANQGSEA. The CDR3 is 13 residues long. CDR3 nucleotide sequence: TGCAGCGTTGCCCCCGGGGGCCAAGAGACCCAGTACTTC. Protein sequence: CSVAPGGQETQYF. Filled out from reference TRBV29-1 and TRBJ2-5, the complete variable domain reads SAVISQKPSRDICQRGTSLTIQCQVDSQVTMMFWYRQQPGQSLTLIATANQGSEATYESGFVIDKFPISRPNLTFSTLTVSNMSPEDSSIYLCSVAPGGQETQYFGPGTRLLVL.

The chain is built from TRBV10-2 and TRBJ2-3, with 8 bases lining up with TRBD2. This CDR3 region has 16 residues. In germline, CDR1 is WSHSY, CDR2 SAAADI. Unmatched junction bases numbered 12, after V lost 6 bases and J lost 4 bases. The CDR3 is CASRGTMAGGADTQYF. In nucleotides, the CDR3 is TGCGCCAGCAGGGGGACTATGGCGGGAGGAGCAGATACGCAGTATTTT.